This TCR beta chain originates from a study of regulatory T cells in long-lasting Graves disease. This sample's time point: newly diagnosed GD, antithyroid drugs for less than 3 months. PBMCs provided the RNA from which the TCR library was made. In building TCR beta libraries, iRepertoire HTBI primers were used together with Arm-PCR of CDR3 regions. From the multiplex PCR reads, TCRdb called clonotypes with MiXCR, one entry per CDR3 protein. The sample carries about 540,000 distinct CDR3 sequences, about 13% recorded once. Notes on this clonotype: Its target is unknown. A much bigger clone sits one base away, suggesting this may be a read error.

The ends lost 4 bases at V and 4 bases at J; junction bases unmatched: 18. The CDR3 has 19 amino acids. Germline V gene sequence: CDR1 SQVTM, CDR2 ANQGSEA. Study-level findings and limits: With 2,500 to 3,500 shared public clonotypes, persistent patients exceeded new patients, who shared over 950.

The same data also went into a second study, on T cells in Graves' hyperthyroidism and ophthalmopathy. That paper states: HTBI primers were the set used in a first-round RT-PCR of the TCR CDR3.

The receptor was isolated from a man aged 30 to 45 with Graves disease. Sequencing was performed on peripheral blood mononuclear cells (PBMCs), taken at new diagnosis, from a patient treated with antithyroid drugs. The chain is built from TRBV29-1 and TRBJ2-3; TRBD2 matches 12 bases. This CDR3 reads CSVALRGRLAGVVADTQYF. The CDR3 DNA follows: TGCAGCGTTGCCCTCCGAGGGCGACTAGCGGGAGTGGTGGCAGATACGCAGTATTTT.